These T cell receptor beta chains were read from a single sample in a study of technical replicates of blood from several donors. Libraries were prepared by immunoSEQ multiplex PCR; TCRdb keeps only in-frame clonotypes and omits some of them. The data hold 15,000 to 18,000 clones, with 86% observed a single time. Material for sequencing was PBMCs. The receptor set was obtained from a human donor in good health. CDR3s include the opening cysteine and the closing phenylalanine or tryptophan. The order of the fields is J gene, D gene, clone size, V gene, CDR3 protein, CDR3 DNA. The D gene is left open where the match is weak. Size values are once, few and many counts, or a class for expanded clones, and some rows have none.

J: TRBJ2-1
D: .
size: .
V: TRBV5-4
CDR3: CASSLGRLGSGEQFF
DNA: TGTGCCAGCAGCTTGGGGAGACTAGGGTCCGGTGAGCAGTTCTTC

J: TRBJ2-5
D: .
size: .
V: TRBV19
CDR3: CASSPQGIQETQYF
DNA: TGTGCCAGTAGTCCTCAGGGGATCCAAGAGACCCAGTACTTC

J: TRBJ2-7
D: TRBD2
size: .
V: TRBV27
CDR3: CASRLAGDSYEQYF
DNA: TGTGCCAGCAGACTAGCGGGAGACTCCTACGAGCAGTACTTC

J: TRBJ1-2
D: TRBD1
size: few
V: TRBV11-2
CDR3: CASSTGTGVYGYTF
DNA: TGTGCCAGCAGCACAGGGACAGGGGTATATGGCTACACCTTC

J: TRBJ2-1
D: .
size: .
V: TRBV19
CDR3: CATLKSGFTYNEQFF
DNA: TGTGCCACCCTGAAAAGCGGGTTCACCTACAATGAGCAGTTCTTC

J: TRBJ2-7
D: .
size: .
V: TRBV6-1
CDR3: CASSERSGRVGYEQYF
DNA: TGTGCCAGCAGTGAAAGGAGCGGGCGAGTGGGCTACGAGCAGTACTTC

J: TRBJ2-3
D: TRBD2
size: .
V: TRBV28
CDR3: CASSFPQLAGYTDTQYF
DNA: TGTGCCAGCAGTTTCCCTCAACTAGCGGGATACACAGATACGCAGTATTTT

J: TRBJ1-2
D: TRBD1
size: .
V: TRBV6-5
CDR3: CASRLPGTGYGYTF
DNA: TGTGCCAGCAGGTTACCCGGGACAGGGTATGGCTACACCTTC

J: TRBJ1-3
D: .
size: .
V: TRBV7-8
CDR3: CASSLILAGNTIYF
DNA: TGTGCCAGCAGCTTAATCTTGGCCGGAAACACCATATATTTT

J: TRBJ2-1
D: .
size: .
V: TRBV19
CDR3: CASGPGLYSYNEQFF
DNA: TGTGCCAGTGGGCCCGGACTCTACTCCTACAATGAGCAGTTCTTC

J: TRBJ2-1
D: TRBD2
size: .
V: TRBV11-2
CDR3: CASSLNRREGRNEQFF
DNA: TGTGCCAGCAGCTTAAATCGGCGGGAGGGCCGCAATGAGCAGTTCTTC

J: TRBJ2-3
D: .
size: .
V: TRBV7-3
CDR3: CASSLSGSDTQYF
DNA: TGTGCCAGCAGCTTAAGTGGGAGTGATACGCAGTATTTT

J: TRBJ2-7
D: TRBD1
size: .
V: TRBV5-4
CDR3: CASSFLGQAPYEQYF
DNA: TGTGCCAGCAGCTTCCTAGGACAGGCCCCCTACGAGCAGTACTTC

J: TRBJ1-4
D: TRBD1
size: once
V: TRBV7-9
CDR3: CASTPGQGKGKLFF
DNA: TGTGCCAGCACCCCAGGACAGGGGAAGGGAAAACTGTTTTTT

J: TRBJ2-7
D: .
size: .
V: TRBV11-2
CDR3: CASSREAYEQYF
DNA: TGTGCCAGCAGCCGGGAAGCCTACGAGCAGTACTTC

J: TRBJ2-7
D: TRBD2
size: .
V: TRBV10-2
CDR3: CASIKAGGIEQYF
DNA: TGCGCCAGCATCAAAGCGGGGGGAATCGAGCAGTACTTC

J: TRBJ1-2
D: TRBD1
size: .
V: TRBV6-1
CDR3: CASIPGTGVDGYTF
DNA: TGTGCCAGCATCCCCGGGACAGGGGTAGATGGCTACACCTTC

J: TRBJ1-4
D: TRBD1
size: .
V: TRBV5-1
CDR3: CASPERQGDEKLFF
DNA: TGCGCCAGCCCGGAGAGACAGGGGGATGAAAAACTGTTTTTT

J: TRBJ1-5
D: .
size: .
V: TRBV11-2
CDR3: CASSLHQWGLAAQHF
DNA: TGTGCCAGCAGCCTCCATCAATGGGGGCTGGCAGCCCAGCATTTT

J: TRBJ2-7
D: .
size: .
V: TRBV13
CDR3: CASSLGRTPMRRPEQYF
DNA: TGTGCCAGCAGCTTAGGGAGGACTCCCATGCGACGCCCCGAGCAGTACTTC